The clone carrying this T cell receptor beta chain was seen only a few times. Antigen: not known. The data originate from a study of T cell responses to AZD1222 COVID-19 vaccine. Study-level information: Second-dose intervals of approximately 4 or approximately 12 weeks were pooled. General study points: Repertoire sampling occurred only after the peak T cell response.

Method: immunoSEQ multiplex PCR; TCRdb's copy keeps in-frame clones and lacks some. The profile covers about 120,000 clones, with approximately 85% appearing a single time and roughly 6.2% taken by the ten largest. The CDR3 loop spans 13 amino acids. V was trimmed by 3 bases and J by 1 base, leaving 5 bases between them. Per germline, CDR1 KGHDR and CDR2 SFDVKD. The receptor comes from an adult in good health. The chain carries TRBV24-1 and TRBJ1-1; D unclear. The sample here was peripheral blood, taken on day 0 of AZD1222 vaccination. The CDR3 region is CATSDRWNTEAFF. CDR3 nucleotides: TGTGCCACCAGTGATCGATGGAACACTGAAGCTTTCTTT.